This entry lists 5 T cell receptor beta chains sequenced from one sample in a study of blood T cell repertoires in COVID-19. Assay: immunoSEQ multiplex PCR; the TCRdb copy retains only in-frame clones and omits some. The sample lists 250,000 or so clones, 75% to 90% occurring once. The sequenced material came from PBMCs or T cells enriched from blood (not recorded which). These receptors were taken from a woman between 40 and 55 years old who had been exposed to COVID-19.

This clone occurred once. DNA for the CDR3: TGTGCCAGCAGTTTGGCGGGGTTTCCGTCCAAAAACATTCAGTACTTC. Translation gives CASSLAGFPSKNIQYF. This chain connects TRBV28 to TRBJ2-4; TRBD2 might be the D (6 bases). The germline V gene has CDR1 MDHEN and CDR2 SYDVKM. Deletions cut 3 bases from V and 2 bases from J, with 14 bases between. CDR3 length: 16 amino acids.

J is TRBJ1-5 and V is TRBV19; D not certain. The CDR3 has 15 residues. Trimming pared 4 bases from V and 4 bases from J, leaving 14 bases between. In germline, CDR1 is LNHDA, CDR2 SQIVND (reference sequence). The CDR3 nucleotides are TGTGCCAGTAGTAGAGGTATTGGGAGAAATCAGCCCCAGCATTTT. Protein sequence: CASSRGIGRNQPQHF.

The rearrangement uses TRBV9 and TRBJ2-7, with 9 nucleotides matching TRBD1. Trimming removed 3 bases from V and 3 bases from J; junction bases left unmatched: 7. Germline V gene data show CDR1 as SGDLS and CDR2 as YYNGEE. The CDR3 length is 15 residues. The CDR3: CASSGGATGGYEQYF. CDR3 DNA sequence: TGTGCCAGCAGCGGTGGCGCGACAGGGGGCTACGAGCAGTACTTC.

The CDR3 region is CASSYKGQGTSYEQYF. CDR3 sequence (DNA): TGTGCCAGCAGTTACAAGGGACAGGGGACGTCCTACGAGCAGTACTTC. The chain recombines TRBV6-5 with TRBJ2-7, with 10 bases identical to TRBD1. V trimming: 2 bases; J trimming: 1 base; junction bases outside the gene matches: 5. This CDR3 contains 16 residues. Germline CDR1 and CDR2: MNHEY and SVGAGI.

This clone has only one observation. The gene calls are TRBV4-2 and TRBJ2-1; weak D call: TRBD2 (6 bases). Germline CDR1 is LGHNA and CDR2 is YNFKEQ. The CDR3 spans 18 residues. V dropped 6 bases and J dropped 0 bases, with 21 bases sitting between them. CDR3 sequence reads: CASRGAGFAGSSYNEQFF. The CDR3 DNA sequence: TGTGCCAGCAGGGGTGCGGGTTTTGCGGGGAGCTCCTACAATGAGCAGTTCTTC.